Here is one T cell receptor beta chain with its context. This sample is part of a study of blood T cell repertoires in COVID-19. Overall study context: The cDNA or gDNA used as material had been derived from T cells, B-cell-depleted T cells, or PBMCs.

Germline values: CDR1 GTSNPN, CDR2 SVGIG (reference sequence). This CDR3 has 15 amino acids. V was shortened by 3 bases and J by 4 bases, with 13 bases between the two germline ends. In the original analysis: Reference gene primer amplification yielded estimated nucleated cell counts. Measured with immunoSEQ multiplex PCR; TCRdb has only the in-frame clones, and not every one. V, J and clone size reflect that table, while D and trimming were determined from the DNA. The sample has about 250,000 clones; about 80% are singletons. This receptor was identified in an elderly man with acute or convalescent COVID-19. The specimen was peripheral blood. The V gene is TRBV30, the J gene TRBJ1-6; D perhaps matches TRBD1 (5 bases). The DNA of the CDR3 is TGTGCCTGGAGCCGCCGGGACTTTTATAATTCACCCCTCCACTTT. As protein: CAWSRRDFYNSPLHF. Filled out from reference TRBV30 and TRBJ1-6, the complete variable domain reads SQTIHQWPATLVQPVGSPLSLECTVEGTSNPNLYWYRQAAGRGLQLLFYSVGIGQISSEVPQNLSASRPQDRQFILSSKKLLLSDSGFYLCAWSRRDFYNSPLHFGNGTRLTVT.